Sequencing of this T cell receptor (beta chain) was carried out in a study of response to subunit inactivated influenza vaccine. TCRdb reprocessed the RT-PCR reads via MiXCR and lists one record per CDR3 protein. The sample yields about half a million distinct CDR3 sequences, 6.5% to 8% seen once. CDR1 and CDR2 (germline): WNHNN, SYGVQD (reference sequence). V was clipped by 0 bases and J by 0 bases, with 12 bases between them. The CDR3 extends over 16 amino acids. Study conclusions and caveats: Authors suggested few new T cells are recruited by each seasonal influenza vaccination.

In its sample, this clonotype was seen many times. Its target is not known. The TCR originated in a man aged 45-69 years who received an inactivated influenza vaccine. The starting material was PBMCs from blood, obtained about 23 months after vaccination. The chain couples TRBV10-1 to TRBJ2-7; maybe TRBD1 (5 bases). In DNA, the CDR3 is TGCGCCAGCAGTGAGTCGATTGGGGCAGGCTCCTACGAGCAGTACTTC. Translated, it gives CASSESIGAGSYEQYF.